Listed here are 22 T cell receptor beta chains from one sample, sequenced in a study of beta chain features in type 1 diabetes. The study reverse transcribed the entire isolated RNA, so it sequenced expressed TCRB transcripts. Method: immunoSEQ multiplex PCR; TCRdb's copy keeps in-frame clones and lacks some. The sample contains 600,000 to 700,000 clones, roughly 12% of which appear only once. Their antigen targets remain unknown. Study-wide results and limits: When Type 1 diabetes patients were examined, their TCRB CDR3s proved moderately but significantly shorter in all four CD4+ subsets.

Sequencing used naive CD4+ T cells from blood. All receptors come from a man aged 30 to 39 with type 1 diabetes.

The chain has TRBV11-1 and TRBJ2-6, with D possibly matching TRBD1 (5 bases). The germline CDR1 and CDR2 sequences are SGHAT and FQDESV (reference sequence). V dropped 6 bases and J dropped 4 bases, with 10 bases sitting between them. The CDR3 totals 14 residues. CDR3 in amino acids: CASRGASGANVLTF. DNA for the CDR3: TGTGCCAGCAGAGGGGCGTCAGGGGCCAACGTCCTGACTTTC.

The sample holds a few counts of this clone. V usage is TRBV5-1 and J usage is TRBJ1-2; TRBD1 aligns across 10 bases. Germline CDR1 and CDR2: SGHRS and YFSETQ. V lost 4 bases to trimming and J lost 1 base; unmatched junction nucleotides: 7. The CDR3 has 16 residues. The CDR3: CASSASGTGDNYGYTF. CDR3 DNA: TGCGCCAGCAGCGCATCCGGGACAGGGGATAACTATGGCTACACCTTC.

The chain recombines TRBV11-2 with TRBJ1-2; D unclear. From germline, CDR1 is SGHAT and CDR2 FQNNGV. There are 17 residues in the CDR3. The V and J ends lost 0 bases and 5 bases respectively, with 19 bases between them. The CDR3 is CASSLDPQRSEKYGYTF. The CDR3 DNA follows: TGTGCCAGCAGCTTAGACCCGCAGCGCTCCGAAAAATATGGCTACACCTTC.

V usage is TRBV6-5 and J usage is TRBJ2-1, with D tentatively TRBD1 (6 bases). CDR1 MNHEY and CDR2 SVGAGI come from the germline V gene. The V gene lost 0 bases and the J gene lost 4 bases, with 13 bases spanning the gap. The length of the CDR3 is 16 residues. CDR3 bases: TGTGCCAGCAGTTACTCCTCCGGGACACTATACAATGAGCAGTTCTTC. This gives the protein CASSYSSGTLYNEQFF.

This clone was picked up a small number of times. This chain links TRBV6-1 with TRBJ2-2, with D hard to call. This CDR3 has 15 amino acids. Trimming stripped 5 bases from V and 6 bases from J, with 16 bases between. Germline CDR1 reads MNHNS; CDR2 reads SASEGT. The CDR3 here is CASSFSHSVAGELFF. The CDR3 DNA reads TGTGCCAGCAGTTTTAGTCATTCAGTCGCCGGGGAGCTGTTTTTT.

A few counts support this clone. The chain recombines TRBV11-2 with TRBJ2-5; a weak D match, TRBD1 (5 bases). The germline CDR1 and CDR2 sequences are SGHAT and FQNNGV. CDR3 length: 14 amino acids. V was cut by 1 base and J by 5 bases, with 11 bases left in between. CDR3 in amino acids: CASSLVLGPETQYF. DNA for the CDR3: TGTGCCAGCAGCTTAGTGCTGGGGCCGGAGACCCAGTACTTC.

This clone was observed a handful of times. J is TRBJ1-2 and V is TRBV7-9; TRBD1 matches 9 bases. The CDR3 consists of 16 residues. Germline V CDR1 and CDR2: SEHNR, FQNEAQ (reference sequence). The trim removed 5 bases at V and 0 bases at J, leaving 7 bases unmatched. CDR3 sequence (DNA): TGTGCCAGCAGCGAGGGACAGGGTATAGCTAACTATGGCTACACCTTC. Translation: CASSEGQGIANYGYTF.

This clone has just a few counts. The chain recombines TRBV7-2 with TRBJ1-2; the D is unclear. The ends were cut back, 3 bases at V and 6 bases at J, with 8 bases in the middle. The germline CDR1 and CDR2 sequences are SGHTA and FQGNSA. The CDR3 is 12 amino acids. The CDR3 region has the DNA TGTGCCAGCAGCTTCGGTGCGGATGGCTACACCTTC. Amino acid sequence: CASSFGADGYTF.

This clone has a handful of counts. The rearrangement links TRBV9 to TRBJ2-2; TRBD2 matches 8 bases. Trimming took 7 bases from V and 5 from J; bases not matched to a gene: 10. The germline V gene encodes CDR1 SGDLS and CDR2 YYNGEE. The CDR3 covers 15 residues. CDR3 amino acids: CASAVAGGGTGELFF. Written as DNA, the CDR3 is TGTGCCAGCGCCGTGGCGGGGGGCGGAACCGGGGAGCTGTTTTTT.

This clone was detected a few times. The chain uses TRBV19 and TRBJ2-2, with 8 bases aligning to TRBD1. The length of the CDR3 is 15 residues. V was pared by 5 bases and J by 6 bases, with 8 bases of the junction left unmatched. Germline V gives CDR1 LNHDA, CDR2 SQIVND (reference sequence). The DNA for the CDR3 is TGTGCCAGTAGTCAGGGGGCCTGGACTCCCGGGGAGCTGTTTTTT. It yields the protein CASSQGAWTPGELFF.

Only a few counts were recorded for this clone. Other DNA sequences in this sample translate to the same CDR3. This chain's CDR3 is CASSLSSTDTQYF. The CDR3 region has the DNA TGTGCCAGCAGCTTATCTAGTACAGATACGCAGTATTTT. The genes are TRBV5-4 and TRBJ2-3; D gene ambiguous. Germline V gene data show CDR1 as SGHNT and CDR2 as YYREEE (reference sequence). CDR3 length equals 13 residues. V was cut by 2 bases and J by 3 bases, with 7 bases left in between.

This clone was counted only a few times. The chain combines TRBV5-6 with TRBJ2-1; 9 bases fit TRBD1. The CDR3 spans 15 residues. From germline, CDR1 is SGHDT and CDR2 YYEEEE. Trimming cost V 4 bases and J 4 bases; bases outside gene matches: 6. The DNA of the CDR3 is TGTGCCAGCAGCATGGACAGGGGCTGGTACAATGAGCAGTTCTTC. Protein: CASSMDRGWYNEQFF.

This clone turned up a few times. The V gene is TRBV7-2, the J gene TRBJ2-3; D is perhaps TRBD2 (5 bases). Germline lookup yields CDR1 SGHTA and CDR2 FQGNSA. The CDR3 loop spans 16 amino acids. Trimming stripped 5 bases from V and 0 bases from J, with 15 bases between. CDR3 nucleotides: TGTGCCAGCAGCCCAGGACTTCTCGGGAGCACAGATACGCAGTATTTT. Its protein is CASSPGLLGSTDTQYF.

The CDR3 loop reads CASSISTDTQYF. CDR3 nucleotide sequence: TGTGCCAGCAGCATTAGCACAGATACGCAGTATTTT. The chain links TRBV28 to TRBJ2-3; D is ambiguous. The CDR3 length is 12 residues. V was shortened by 6 bases and J by 0 bases, with 4 bases between the two germline ends. Germline CDR1 MDHEN, CDR2 SYDVKM.

This clone has only a few counts. This chain connects TRBV28 to TRBJ2-3, with D perhaps assigned TRBD1 or TRBD2 (6 bases each). There are 15 residues in the CDR3. V lost 10 bases to trimming and J lost 2 bases, with 19 bases between them. Germline-derived CDR1 and CDR2 are MDHEN and SYDVKM. The CDR3 protein is CAITRTVGLTDTQYF. The CDR3 bases are TGTGCCATCACCCGGACAGTGGGACTCACAGATACGCAGTATTTT.

This clone was detected a few times. The CDR3 region is CATGTGQINQPQHF. For the CDR3, the DNA is TGTGCCACCGGGACGGGACAGATAAATCAGCCCCAGCATTTT. The chain employs TRBV7-9 and TRBJ1-5, with 7 bases that match TRBD1. The length of the CDR3 is 14 residues. The V gene's germline CDR1 is SEHNR and CDR2 FQNEAQ (reference sequence). Trimming removed 10 bases from V and 4 bases from J; junction bases left unmatched: 10. Filled out from reference TRBV7-9 and TRBJ1-5, the complete variable domain reads DTGVSQNPRHKITKRGQNVTFRCDPISEHNRLYWYRQTLGQGPEFLTYFQNEAQLEKSRLLSDRFSAERPKGSFSTLEIQRTEQGDSAMYLCATGTGQINQPQHFGDGTRLSIL.

The chain has TRBV9 and TRBJ2-4; D may match TRBD1 or TRBD2 (5 bases each). This CDR3 contains 15 residues. With 4 bases removed from V and 7 bases from J, the gap between germline ends came to 18 bases. Germline V CDR1 and CDR2: SGDLS, YYNGEE. CDR3 DNA: TGTGCCAGCAGCCCGTCCCCCGGGGCGGGTAACATTCAGTACTTC. Translated, it gives CASSPSPGAGNIQYF.

The V call is TRBV11-2, the J call TRBJ2-1; tentatively, D is TRBD1 or TRBD2 (5 bases each). The ends were cut back, 5 bases at V and 0 bases at J, with 11 bases in the middle. Germline V CDR1 and CDR2: SGHAT, FQNNGV. The length of the CDR3 is 15 residues. CDR3 loop: CASSMGVRSYNEQFF. CDR3 nucleotides: TGTGCCAGCAGCATGGGGGTTCGCTCCTACAATGAGCAGTTCTTC. Based on the CDR3 plus reference TRBV11-2 and TRBJ2-1, the full variable domain is EAGVAQSPRYKIIEKRQSVAFWCNPISGHATLYWYQQILGQGPKLLIQFQNNGVVDDSQLPKDRFSAERLKGVDSTLKIQPAKLEDSAVYLCASSMGVRSYNEQFFGPGTRLTVL.

This clone was picked up a small number of times. CDR3 amino acids: CASSFRLAGSSYNEQFF. CDR3 DNA: TGTGCCAGTAGTTTTAGGCTAGCGGGAAGCTCCTACAATGAGCAGTTCTTC. The chain is built from TRBV19 and TRBJ2-1; 9 bases align to TRBD2. The V and J ends lost 5 bases and 0 bases, in that order; junction bases with no gene match: 8. The CDR3 totals 17 residues. The germline V gene has CDR1 LNHDA and CDR2 SQIVND (reference sequence). The entire variable domain, with the rest obtained from reference TRBV19 and TRBJ2-1, is as follows: DGGITQSPKYLFRKEGQNVTLSCEQNLNHDAMYWYRQDPGQGLRLIYYSQIVNDFQKGDIAEGYSVSREKKESFPLTVTSAQKNPTAFYLCASSFRLAGSSYNEQFFGPGTRLTVL.

The chain carries TRBV7-6 and TRBJ1-6; D gene unclear. The CDR3 is made up of 18 amino acids. V was shortened by 2 bases and J by 3 bases, with 17 bases between the two germline ends. CDR1 and CDR2 from the germline V gene are SGHVS and FNYEAQ. In nucleotides, the CDR3 is TGTGCCAGCAGCTTAAAGGCCCGACTATCGGACTATAATTCACCCCTCCACTTT. Translation gives CASSLKARLSDYNSPLHF.

This clone was counted a few times. The gene calls are TRBV4-3 and TRBJ2-2; D is unclear. The V gene's germline CDR1 is LGHNA and CDR2 YSLEER. V lost 3 bases to trimming and J lost 3 bases, with 14 bases between them. The CDR3 spans 16 residues. CDR3 coding DNA: TGCGCCAGCAGCCACGCTAAGGGTTCGGACACCGGGGAGCTGTTTTTT. Its translation: CASSHAKGSDTGELFF.

This chain links TRBV7-3 with TRBJ1-2; D gene unclear. The germline V and J ends were trimmed by 0 bases and 7 bases, with 12 bases remaining between them. The CDR3 is made up of 14 amino acids. From germline, CDR1 is SGHTA and CDR2 FQGTGA. The CDR3 reads CASSLTAKGRGYTF. In DNA, the CDR3 is TGTGCCAGCAGCTTAACCGCAAAAGGCCGTGGCTACACCTTC.